This TCR beta chain was identified during a study of blood T cell repertoires in COVID-19. At the level of the study: T cells, B-cell-depleted T cells, or PBMCs supplied cDNA or gDNA.

The CDR3 is made up of 14 amino acids. Trimming cost V 1 base and J 6 bases, with 10 bases left between them. Original processing notes: For nucleated cells, counts were estimated from reference gene primer amplification. Libraries were prepared by immunoSEQ multiplex PCR; TCRdb keeps only in-frame clonotypes and omits some of them. That table gives V, J and clone size, and the DNA gave D and trimming. This sample yields about 360,000 clones, of which roughly four fifths are seen a single time; 1.1% belongs to the top ten. The receptor comes from a human donor with acute or convalescent COVID-19. The donor label of this sample is uncertain. V gene TRBV23-1 combines with J gene TRBJ1-5; no clear D. TRBV23-1 is noted as an ORF with a role that remains uncertain. Sequences were obtained from peripheral blood. CDR3 protein: CASSQFIGTQPQHF. CDR3 nucleotide sequence: TGCGCCAGCAGTCAATTCATTGGCACTCAGCCCCAGCATTTT.